One sample yielded the 19 T cell receptor beta chains listed below, sequenced in a study of regulatory T cells. Amplification used 52 TRBV primers and 13 TRBJ primers. Method: immunoSEQ multiplex PCR; TCRdb's copy keeps in-frame clones and lacks some. The sample lists around 15,000 clones, roughly 90% occurring once. Specimen: CD8+ T cells sorted from blood. Receptor source: a person under 30 with CD3G deficiency.

This rearrangement joins TRBV11-2 to TRBJ2-2; TRBD2 might be the D (5 bases). The germline gives CDR1 SGHAT, CDR2 FQNNGV. CDR3 length: 16 amino acids. V dropped 7 bases and J dropped 5 bases, with 20 bases sitting between them. The CDR3 spells CASNIRGFPATGELFF. The CDR3 DNA reads as TGTGCCAGCAACATCCGGGGATTTCCCGCGACCGGGGAGCTGTTTTTT.

The chain recombines TRBV5-1 with TRBJ1-5; TRBD1 matches 7 bases. V trimming: 3 bases; J trimming: 6 bases; junction bases outside the gene matches: 9. The CDR3 covers 15 residues. Germline CDR1 SGHRS, CDR2 YFSETQ. CDR3 loop: CASSWGQTLVQPQHF. The CDR3, as DNA: TGCGCCAGCAGCTGGGGACAGACCTTAGTTCAGCCCCAGCATTTT.

The chain combines TRBV10-2 with TRBJ1-1; 8 bases agree with TRBD1. CDR3 size: 16 residues. Germline V gene data show CDR1 as WSHSY and CDR2 as SAAADI. V gave up 5 bases and J gave up 4 bases; unmatched junction bases: 12. The DNA for the CDR3 is TGCGCCAGCAGTCAAAGGGGGACAGGTTTGGGCACTGAAGCTTTCTTT. Protein product: CASSQRGTGLGTEAFF.

The chain is built from TRBV5-1 and TRBJ2-1; D may be TRBD1 or TRBD2 (5 bases each). Germline CDR1 reads SGHRS; CDR2 reads YFSETQ. This CDR3 spans 15 amino acids. Trimming removed 2 bases at V and 6 bases at J, with 15 bases between. CDR3 in DNA: TGCGCCAGCAGCTTTCGCGGGCCCGGGGCCAATGAGCAGTTCTTC. Its translation is CASSFRGPGANEQFF.

In nucleotides, the CDR3 is TGTGCCAGCAGCTTAGACAGCGGCCCTTACAATGAGCAGTTCTTC. Its protein is CASSLDSGPYNEQFF. This chain joins TRBV7-8 and TRBJ2-1; perhaps TRBD2 as D (5 bases). The CDR3 covers 15 residues. CDR1 SGHVS and CDR2 FQNEAQ come from the germline V gene. Between the trimmed V and J ends, which lost 1 base and 4 bases, there was a span of 11 bases.

The chain carries TRBV9 and TRBJ2-3, with 8 nucleotides matching TRBD1. This CDR3 is built from 15 residues. The germline gives CDR1 SGDLS, CDR2 YYNGEE. V lost 0 bases to trimming and J lost 0 bases; unmatched junction nucleotides: 0. Here the CDR3 reads CASSVGTGSTDTQYF. The CDR3 coding sequence is TGTGCCAGCAGCGTAGGGACAGGGAGCACAGATACGCAGTATTTT.

This sequence joins TRBV4-1 and TRBJ1-1, with D uncertain. This CDR3 region has 15 residues. Deletions cut 0 bases from V and 2 bases from J, with 10 bases between. CDR1 is MGHRA, CDR2 YSYEKL, per germline. In nucleotides, the CDR3 is TGCGCCAGCAGCCAAGATCGGTGGGGAAACACTGAAGCTTTCTTT. Its translation: CASSQDRWGNTEAFF.

The chain carries TRBV5-3 and TRBJ1-1; no clear D. TRBV5-3 is reported as an ORF; its role is uncertain. The CDR3 has 12 amino acids. V lost 7 bases, J lost 1 base, and 8 bases lay in between. CDR3 amino acids: CARSSRNTEAFF. For the CDR3, the DNA is TGTGCCAGATCGAGTCGGAACACTGAAGCTTTCTTT.

V is TRBV6-1 and J is TRBJ2-3, with 9 bases matching TRBD1. Unmatched junction bases numbered 6, after V lost 1 base and J lost 4 bases. This CDR3 has 16 amino acids. Germline V gives CDR1 MNHNS, CDR2 SASEGT. CDR3 nucleotide sequence: TGTGCCAGCAGTGAAGGGCTCGGGACAGGGTCAGATACGCAGTATTTT. This translates into CASSEGLGTGSDTQYF.

J is TRBJ2-6 and V is TRBV25-1; a weak D match, TRBD1 (5 bases). V shed 3 bases and J shed 2 bases, with 14 bases lying between them. The CDR3 has 17 amino acids. Looked up from germline, CDR1 is MGHDK and CDR2 is SYGVNS. The chain's CDR3 is CASSDPPDSTGANVLTF. Here the CDR3 DNA reads TGTGCCAGCAGTGACCCCCCCGACAGTACTGGGGCCAACGTCCTGACTTTC. Variable domain in full (rest from reference TRBV25-1 and TRBJ2-6): EADIYQTPRYLVIGTGKKITLECSQTMGHDKMYWYQQDPGMELHLIHYSYGVNSTEKGDLSSESTVSRIRTEHFPLTLESARPSHTSQYLCASSDPPDSTGANVLTFGAGSRLTVL.

The chain joins TRBV14 to TRBJ1-5; possible D gene TRBD1, 5 bases. The CDR3 is made up of 15 amino acids. Germline values: CDR1 SGHDN, CDR2 FVKESK. The V end was cut by 5 bases, the J end by 3 bases, with 14 bases between. The chain's CDR3 is CASSRGQTLNQPQHF. As DNA, the CDR3 is TGTGCCAGCAGCAGGGGTCAGACGCTCAATCAGCCCCAGCATTTT.

V is TRBV5-1 and J is TRBJ2-3; 9 positions match TRBD2. CDR1 SGHRS and CDR2 YFSETQ come from the germline V gene. Trimming cost V 2 bases and J 4 bases; bases outside gene matches: 5. The CDR3 has 15 amino acids. CDR3 protein: CASSFAGGPADTQYF. The CDR3 DNA follows: TGCGCCAGCAGCTTTGCGGGAGGGCCCGCAGATACGCAGTATTTT. The full variable domain, completed using reference TRBV5-1 and TRBJ2-3, is KAGVTQTPRYLIKTRGQQVTLSCSPISGHRSVSWYQQTPGQGLQFLFEYFSETQRNKGNFPGRFSGRQFSNSRSEMNVSTLELGDSALYLCASSFAGGPADTQYFGPGTRLTVL.

The chain recombines TRBV7-9 with TRBJ2-3, with 9 bases lining up with TRBD1. The V segment lost 5 bases and the J segment 6 bases; nucleotides outside the gene matches: 18. The V gene's germline CDR1 is SEHNR and CDR2 FQNEAQ (reference sequence). The CDR3 consists of 18 residues. The CDR3 DNA follows: TGTGCCAGCAGCGAAAGACCACTGCGGGACAGGGTTTTGGATACGCAGTATTTT. Its protein product is CASSERPLRDRVLDTQYF.

The gene calls are TRBV5-4 and TRBJ1-2; the D gene is possibly TRBD1 (6 bases). The CDR3 contains 14 residues. Germline CDR1 and CDR2: SGHNT and YYREEE (reference sequence). Deletions cut 0 bases from V and 0 bases from J, with 6 bases between. The CDR3, as DNA: TGTGCCAGCAGCTTGGACAGGGCTAACTATGGCTACACCTTC. As protein: CASSLDRANYGYTF.

V is TRBV7-9 and J is TRBJ2-7; TRBD1 aligns across 9 bases. The CDR3 is 14 residues long. CDR1 is SEHNR, CDR2 FQNEAQ, per germline (reference sequence). Trimming removed 5 bases from V and 2 bases from J; junction bases left unmatched: 4. Written as DNA, the CDR3 is TGTGCCAGCAGCCCCGGGACAGGGCCCTACGAGCAGTACTTC. Its protein is CASSPGTGPYEQYF.

This chain joins TRBV30 and TRBJ2-3; TRBD2 matches 8 bases. V was pared by 5 bases and J by 0 bases, with 7 bases of the junction left unmatched. This CDR3 has 15 residues. Per the germline V gene, CDR1 is GTSNPN and CDR2 is SVGIG (reference sequence). The CDR3 loop is CAWGDGGASTDTQYF. CDR3 bases: TGTGCCTGGGGAGACGGGGGGGCTAGCACAGATACGCAGTATTTT.

The gene calls are TRBV28 and TRBJ1-2, with unresolved D. V lost 3 bases and J lost 9, with 14 bases in between. Germline CDR1 MDHEN, CDR2 SYDVKM. CDR3 length equals 13 residues. This CDR3 is CASSFPAAPRYTF. In nucleotides, the CDR3 is TGTGCCAGCAGTTTCCCAGCTGCGCCCCGCTACACCTTC.

The gene calls are TRBV13 and TRBJ2-5; D tentatively reads TRBD1 or TRBD2 (5 bases each). Germline CDR1 PRHDT, CDR2 FYEKMQ (reference sequence). Trimming took off 5 bases at V and 3 bases at J, with 10 bases between the two ends. The CDR3 contains 13 residues. CDR3 nucleotides: TGTGCCAGCAGCCTACGGGGCAAAGAGACCCAGTACTTC. This codes for CASSLRGKETQYF.

The chain has TRBV4-3 and TRBJ2-7; a weak D match, TRBD1 (5 bases). The ends were cut back, 4 bases at V and 6 bases at J, with 16 bases in the middle. Germline V lookup: CDR1 LGHNA, CDR2 YSLEER. The CDR3 is made up of 14 amino acids. The CDR3 sequence is CASSLTDLPTEQYF. Written as DNA, the CDR3 is TGCGCCAGCAGCCTGACAGACCTCCCTACCGAGCAGTACTTC.